In this sample, the clone carrying this T cell receptor beta chain turned up many times. What it binds is not known. These data come from a study of T-cell memory formation after mild COVID-19. It was 5'RACE with constant-segment primers that produced the TCR alpha and TCR beta cDNA libraries, which carried sample barcodes and UMIs. TCRdb processed the 5' RACE reads anew with MiXCR; each CDR3 protein has one entry. The data show roughly 370,000 distinct CDR3 sequences, 15% to 20% seen once. The study, taken as a whole, reports: The main location of contracting CD4+ clones was CM and EM, and that of contracting CD8+ clones was EMRA. Later expanders leaned CD4+, whereas clones that contracted between day 15 and 85 were balanced CD4/CD8.

CDR1 is SGDLS and CDR2 is YYNGEE in the germline V gene. The CDR3 runs to 13 residues. The germline V and J ends were trimmed by 6 bases and 1 base, with 7 bases remaining between them. The chain combines TRBV9 with TRBJ2-2; the D gene is possibly TRBD2 (5 bases). This TCR derives from a man between 18 and 35 years old who had mild COVID-19 (a few samples of this study predate the infection). Cell type and time point are not known. The material sequenced was PBMCs or a T cell subset sorted from them (not recorded which). DNA for the CDR3: TGTGCCAGCACCCGGGAGAACACCGGGGAGCTGTTTTTT. Residues: CASTRENTGELFF.